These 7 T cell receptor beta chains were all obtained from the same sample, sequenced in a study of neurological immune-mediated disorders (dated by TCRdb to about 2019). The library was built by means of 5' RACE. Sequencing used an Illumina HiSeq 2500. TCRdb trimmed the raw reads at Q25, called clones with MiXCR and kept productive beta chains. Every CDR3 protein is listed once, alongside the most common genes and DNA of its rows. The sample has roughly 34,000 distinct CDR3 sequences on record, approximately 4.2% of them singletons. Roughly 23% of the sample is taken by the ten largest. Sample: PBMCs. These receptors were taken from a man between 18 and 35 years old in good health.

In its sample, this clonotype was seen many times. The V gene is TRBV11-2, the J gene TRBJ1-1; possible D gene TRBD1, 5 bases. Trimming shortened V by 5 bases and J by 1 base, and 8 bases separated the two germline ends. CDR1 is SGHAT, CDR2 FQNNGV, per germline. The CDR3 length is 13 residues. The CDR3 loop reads CASSPQGNTEAFF. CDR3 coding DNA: TGTGCCAGCAGCCCCCAGGGGAACACTGAAGCTTTCTTT. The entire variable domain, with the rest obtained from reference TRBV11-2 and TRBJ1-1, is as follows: EAGVAQSPRYKIIEKRQSVAFWCNPISGHATLYWYQQILGQGPKLLIQFQNNGVVDDSQLPKDRFSAERLKGVDSTLKIQPAKLEDSAVYLCASSPQGNTEAFFGQGTRLTVV.

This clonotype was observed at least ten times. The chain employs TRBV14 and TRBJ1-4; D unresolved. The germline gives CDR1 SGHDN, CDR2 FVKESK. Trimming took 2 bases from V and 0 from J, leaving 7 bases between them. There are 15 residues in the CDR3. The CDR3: CASSQWGATNEKLFF. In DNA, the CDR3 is TGTGCCAGCAGCCAATGGGGAGCAACTAATGAAAAACTGTTTTTT.

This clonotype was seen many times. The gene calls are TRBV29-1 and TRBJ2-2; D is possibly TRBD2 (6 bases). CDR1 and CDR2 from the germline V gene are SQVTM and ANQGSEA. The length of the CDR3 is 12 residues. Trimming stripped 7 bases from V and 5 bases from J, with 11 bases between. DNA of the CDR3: TGCAGCGCTGCGGAGGGGACCGGGGAGCTGTTTTTT. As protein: CSAAEGTGELFF.

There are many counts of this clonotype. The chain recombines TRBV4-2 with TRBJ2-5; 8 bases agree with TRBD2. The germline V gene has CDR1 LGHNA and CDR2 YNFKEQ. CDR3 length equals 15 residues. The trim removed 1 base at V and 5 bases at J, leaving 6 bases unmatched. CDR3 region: CASSQGNSGDETQYF. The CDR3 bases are TGTGCCAGCAGCCAAGGGAATAGCGGGGACGAGACCCAGTACTTC.

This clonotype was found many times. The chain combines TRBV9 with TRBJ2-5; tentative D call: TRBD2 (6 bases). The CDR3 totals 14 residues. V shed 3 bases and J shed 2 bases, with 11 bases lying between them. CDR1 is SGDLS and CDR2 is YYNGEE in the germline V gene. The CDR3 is CASSAGLHQETQYF. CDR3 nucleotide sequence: TGTGCCAGCAGCGCGGGACTCCATCAAGAGACCCAGTACTTC.

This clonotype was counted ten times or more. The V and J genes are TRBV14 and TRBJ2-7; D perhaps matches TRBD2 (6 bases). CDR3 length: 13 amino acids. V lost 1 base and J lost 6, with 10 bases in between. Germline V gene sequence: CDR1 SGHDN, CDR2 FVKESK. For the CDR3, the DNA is TGTGCCAGCAGCCAAGGCTGGCGGGGCGAGCAGTACTTC. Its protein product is CASSQGWRGEQYF. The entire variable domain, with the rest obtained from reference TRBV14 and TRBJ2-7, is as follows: EAGVTQFPSHSVIEKGQTVTLRCDPISGHDNLYWYRRVMGKEIKFLLHFVKESKQDESGMPNNRFLAERTGGTYSTLKVQPAELEDSGVYFCASSQGWRGEQYFGPGTRLTVT.

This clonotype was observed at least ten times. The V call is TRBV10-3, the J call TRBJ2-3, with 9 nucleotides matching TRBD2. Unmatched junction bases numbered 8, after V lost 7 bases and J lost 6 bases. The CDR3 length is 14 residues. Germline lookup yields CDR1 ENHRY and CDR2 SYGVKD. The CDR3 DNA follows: TGTGCCATCACCAGGGTAGCGGGGGCCGATACGCAGTATTTT. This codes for CAITRVAGADTQYF.